One and the same sample provided the 22 T cell receptor beta chains below, sequenced in a study of T cells in Graves' hyperthyroidism and ophthalmopathy. Authors of the study amplified TCR beta CDR3 regions from RNA transcripts. Primed by the HTBI set, a first-round RT-PCR was run on the TCR CDR3. TCRdb analysed the multiplex PCR reads with MiXCR anew, one entry per CDR3 protein. Among 600,000 to 900,000 distinct CDR3 sequences listed, about 15% were seen once. The material sequenced was blood. The receptors were gathered from a man aged 18-30 years with Graves' hyperthyroidism.

This clonotype came up many times. The chain uses TRBV3-1 and TRBJ2-3; D gene uncertain. The V end was cut by 1 base, the J end by 2 bases, with 10 bases between. Germline CDR1 reads LGHDT; CDR2 reads YNNKEL (reference sequence). The length of the CDR3 is 15 residues. Here the CDR3 reads CASSQGTIFTDTQYF. The CDR3, as DNA: TGTGCCAGCAGCCAAGGCACTATTTTCACAGATACGCAGTATTTT.

This clonotype was seen repeatedly, ten times or more. V usage is TRBV2 and J usage is TRBJ2-3; D possibly uses TRBD1 or TRBD2 (5 bases each). Looked up from germline, CDR1 is SNHLY and CDR2 is FYNNEI. Trimming shortened V by 6 bases and J by 2 bases, and 18 bases separated the two germline ends. The CDR3 extends over 16 amino acids. The CDR3 here is CASRLTIGTITDTQYF. The CDR3, as DNA: TGTGCCAGCAGACTCACCATAGGGACGATCACAGATACGCAGTATTTT.

CDR3 coding DNA: TGTGCCAGCACCACGGGGTACCAAGAGACCCAGTACTTC. Its translation: CASTTGYQETQYF. The gene calls are TRBV12-3 or TRBV12-4 and TRBJ2-5; D is possibly TRBD2 (5 bases). The CDR3 loop spans 13 amino acids. The V and J ends lost 7 bases and 0 bases respectively, with 9 bases between them.

The chain joins TRBV9 to TRBJ2-2; unclear D gene. This CDR3 has 13 amino acids. The V end was cut by 1 base, the J end by 5 bases, with 6 bases between. In germline, CDR1 is SGDLS, CDR2 YYNGEE. The CDR3 DNA reads TGTGCCAGCAGCGTACAAATGACCGGGGAGCTGTTTTTT. This gives the protein CASSVQMTGELFF.

This clonotype has at least ten counts. The chain has TRBV4-1 and TRBJ1-1; TRBD1 is a possible D gene (6 bases). The V gene's germline CDR1 is MGHRA and CDR2 YSYEKL. This CDR3 region has 15 residues. Trimming removed 1 base from V and 4 bases from J, with 13 bases in between. In DNA form, the CDR3 reads TGCGCCAGCAGCCAAGCAGGGGAACTGGGCACTGAAGCTTTCTTT. Encoded protein: CASSQAGELGTEAFF.

The gene calls are TRBV12-3 or TRBV12-4 and TRBJ1-3; 7 nucleotides line up with TRBD1. The J segment lost 1 base and the V segment lost 5 bases, leaving 8 bases of the junction unmatched. The CDR3 extends over 16 amino acids. The CDR3 spells CASSPQGGGSGNTIYF. In nucleotides, the CDR3 is TGTGCCAGCAGTCCCCAGGGGGGGGGGTCTGGAAACACCATATATTTT.

In this sample, this clonotype turned up many times. The J gene is TRBJ2-1, the V gene TRBV18; 10 bases agree with TRBD2. The V gene end was trimmed by 2 bases and the J gene end by 6 bases; junction bases not matched to a gene: 4. The CDR3 length is 15 residues. Germline lookup yields CDR1 KGHSH and CDR2 LQKENI. The DNA for the CDR3 is TGTGCCAGCTCACCAATTACTAGCGGGATCAATGAGCAGTTCTTC. Protein product: CASSPITSGINEQFF.

This clonotype has at least ten counts. The J gene is TRBJ2-7, the V gene TRBV7-9, with no clear D. The CDR3 runs to 12 residues. The V and J ends lost 8 bases and 3 bases respectively, with 11 bases between them. Germline assignment: CDR1 SEHNR and CDR2 FQNEAQ (reference sequence). The CDR3 here is CASGWRDYEQYF. DNA of the CDR3: TGTGCCAGCGGGTGGCGAGACTACGAGCAGTACTTC.

The rearrangement joins TRBV28 to TRBJ2-3, with D maybe TRBD2 (6 bases). The V gene's germline CDR1 is MDHEN and CDR2 SYDVKM. The CDR3 loop spans 14 amino acids. V lost 2 bases, J lost 5 bases, and 11 bases lay in between. The CDR3 DNA follows: TGTGCCAGCAGTTTACAGGGAGGTGGAGATACGCAGTATTTT. Residues: CASSLQGGGDTQYF.

This clonotype appeared a few times. The genes are TRBV30 and TRBJ1-6; D is perhaps TRBD1 (5 bases). V was trimmed by 3 bases and J by 9 bases, leaving 6 bases between them. Germline CDR1 GTSNPN, CDR2 SVGIG (reference sequence). There are 11 residues in the CDR3. CDR3 sequence reads: CAWRDISPLHF. Written as DNA, the CDR3 is TGTGCCTGGAGGGACATTTCACCCCTCCACTTT.

This clonotype occurred a few times. The gene calls are TRBV29-1 and TRBJ1-1, with unresolved D. CDR3 length: 12 amino acids. Germline V CDR1 and CDR2: SQVTM, ANQGSEA. V was shortened by 6 bases and J by 0 bases, with 8 bases between the two germline ends. The CDR3 DNA follows: TGCAGCGTGGACGTCTTGAACACTGAAGCTTTCTTT. Translated, it gives CSVDVLNTEAFF.

The gene calls are TRBV12-3 or TRBV12-4 and TRBJ2-1; 9 positions agree with TRBD2. The CDR3 totals 14 residues. The ends lost 8 bases at V and 8 bases at J; junction bases unmatched: 10. CDR3 protein: CASVPTRGRDEQFF. The CDR3 DNA follows: TGTGCCAGCGTACCCACCCGCGGGAGGGATGAGCAGTTCTTC.

This clonotype was found a few times. The chain uses TRBV14 and TRBJ2-2; D gene unclear. Between the trimmed V and J ends, which lost 0 bases and 5 bases, there was a span of 7 bases. This CDR3 has 14 amino acids. Germline V CDR1 and CDR2: SGHDN, FVKESK. CDR3 protein: CASSQDLGTGELFF. In DNA form, the CDR3 reads TGTGCCAGCAGCCAAGATTTGGGGACCGGGGAGCTGTTTTTT. Variable domain in full (rest from reference TRBV14 and TRBJ2-2): EAGVTQFPSHSVIEKGQTVTLRCDPISGHDNLYWYRRVMGKEIKFLLHFVKESKQDESGMPNNRFLAERTGGTYSTLKVQPAELEDSGVYFCASSQDLGTGELFFGEGSRLTVL.

The chain couples TRBV20-1 to TRBJ2-1; 8 nucleotides line up with TRBD2. Germline V gene sequence: CDR1 DFQATT, CDR2 SNEGSKA (reference sequence). CDR3 length equals 14 residues. The ends lost 6 bases at V and 3 bases at J; junction bases unmatched: 7. The DNA for the CDR3 is TGCAGTGCCCCCGCTAGCGGGTTCTACAATGAGCAGTTCTTC. This encodes CSAPASGFYNEQFF.

This clonotype has only a few counts. This sequence joins TRBV9 and TRBJ2-1, with TRBD2 identical over 12 bases. Per the germline V gene, CDR1 is SGDLS and CDR2 is YYNGEE. This CDR3 is 15 amino acids long. V lost 1 base, J lost 7 bases, and 3 bases stayed unmatched. The chain's CDR3 is CASSVTSGRQNEQFF. The CDR3 bases are TGTGCCAGCAGCGTAACTAGCGGGAGGCAAAATGAGCAGTTCTTC.

This clonotype was found many times. This rearrangement joins TRBV6-1 to TRBJ2-1, with D maybe TRBD2 (5 bases). Germline values: CDR1 MNHNS, CDR2 SASEGT. Trimming removed 7 bases from V and 7 bases from J, with 23 bases in between. This CDR3 region has 16 residues. CDR3 protein: CASTDGGGPSENEQFF. In nucleotides, the CDR3 is TGTGCCAGCACGGATGGTGGAGGTCCGTCGGAGAATGAGCAGTTCTTC.

The J gene is TRBJ2-3, the V gene TRBV7-9; D is possibly TRBD1 (5 bases). The CDR3 totals 16 residues. Germline assignment: CDR1 SEHNR and CDR2 FQNEAQ (reference sequence). Trimming removed 3 bases at V and 1 base at J, with 14 bases between. The CDR3 region has the DNA TGTGCCAGCAGCTTGGGGCTGGGGTTCCGCACAGATACGCAGTATTTT. Translating gives CASSLGLGFRTDTQYF.

Many counts were recorded for this clonotype. Here the CDR3 reads CASSLPPQGRDEKLFF. The CDR3 region has the DNA TGTGCCAGCAGTTTACCCCCACAGGGGAGAGATGAAAAACTGTTTTTT. This rearrangement joins TRBV28 to TRBJ1-4, with TRBD1 matching over 7 bases. The CDR3 extends over 16 amino acids. Germline V gives CDR1 MDHEN, CDR2 SYDVKM. With 2 bases clipped from V and 6 bases from J, the junction kept 9 bases outside the gene matches.

This clonotype was detected ten times or more. The rearrangement links TRBV2 to TRBJ1-5; D ambiguous. The germline V gene encodes CDR1 SNHLY and CDR2 FYNNEI. V lost 4 bases and J lost 7, with 20 bases in between. CDR3 length: 16 residues. This chain's CDR3 is CASSGLRVFGEQPQHF. In DNA form, the CDR3 reads TGTGCCAGCAGTGGACTAAGGGTTTTCGGTGAACAGCCCCAGCATTTT.

The V gene is TRBV4-1, the J gene TRBJ1-2; TRBD1 aligns across 7 bases. V shed 4 bases and J 3 bases; nucleotides not matched to a gene: 14. This CDR3 is 17 amino acids long. Germline CDR1 reads MGHRA; CDR2 reads YSYEKL. CDR3 sequence reads: CASSLHPGTDRDYGYTF. Written as DNA, the CDR3 is TGCGCCAGCAGCCTCCATCCCGGGACAGACAGGGACTATGGCTACACCTTC.

This clonotype showed up many times. The chain combines TRBV30 with TRBJ2-3, with D hard to call. V lost 6 bases and J lost 0, with 4 bases in between. The CDR3 totals 11 residues. Germline V gene data show CDR1 as GTSNPN and CDR2 as SVGIG (reference sequence). This CDR3 reads CACASTDTQYF. CDR3 DNA: TGTGCCTGTGCTAGCACAGATACGCAGTATTTT. Full variable domain (rest looked up from reference TRBV30 and TRBJ2-3): SQTIHQWPATLVQPVGSPLSLECTVEGTSNPNLYWYRQAAGRGLQLLFYSVGIGQISSEVPQNLSASRPQDRQFILSSKKLLLSDSGFYLCACASTDTQYFGPGTRLTVL.

This clonotype was detected only a few times. J is TRBJ1-1 and V is TRBV5-1; D uncertain. V was shortened by 3 bases and J by 11 bases, with 20 bases between the two germline ends. From germline, CDR1 is SGHRS and CDR2 YFSETQ. The CDR3 consists of 14 residues. The chain's CDR3 is CASSSVGPERGAFF. The CDR3 DNA reads TGCGCCAGCAGCTCCGTCGGGCCGGAGCGTGGGGCTTTCTTT.